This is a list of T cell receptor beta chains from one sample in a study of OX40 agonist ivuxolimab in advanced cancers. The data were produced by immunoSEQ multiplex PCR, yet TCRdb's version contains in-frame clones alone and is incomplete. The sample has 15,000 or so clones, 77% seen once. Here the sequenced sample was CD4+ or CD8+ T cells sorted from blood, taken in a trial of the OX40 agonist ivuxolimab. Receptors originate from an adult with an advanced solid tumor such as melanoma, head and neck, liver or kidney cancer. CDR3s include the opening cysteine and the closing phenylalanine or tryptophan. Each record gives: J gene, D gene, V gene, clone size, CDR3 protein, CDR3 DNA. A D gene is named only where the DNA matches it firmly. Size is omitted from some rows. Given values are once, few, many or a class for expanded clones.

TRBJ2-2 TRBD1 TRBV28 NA CASSGPETGITGELFF TGTGCCAGCAGTGGGCCTGAGACAGGGATCACCGGGGAGCTGTTTTTT
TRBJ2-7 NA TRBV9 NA CASSVDAGGSYEQYF TGTGCCAGCAGCGTAGACGCAGGGGGGTCCTACGAGCAGTACTTC
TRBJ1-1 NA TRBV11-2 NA CASSLERTEAFF TGTGCCAGCAGCTTAGAGAGGACTGAAGCTTTCTTT
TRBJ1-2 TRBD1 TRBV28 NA CASRPPHKGQDYGYTF TGTGCCAGCAGGCCTCCCCATAAGGGACAGGACTATGGCTACACCTTC
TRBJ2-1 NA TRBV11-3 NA CASSLQDGYNEQFF TGTGCCAGCAGCTTACAGGACGGCTACAATGAGCAGTTCTTC
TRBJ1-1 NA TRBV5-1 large CASSFDRMNTEAFF TGCGCCAGCAGCTTTGACAGAATGAACACTGAAGCTTTCTTT
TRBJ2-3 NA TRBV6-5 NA CASSYSPSTDTQYF TGTGCCAGCAGTTACTCCCCGAGCACAGATACGCAGTATTTT
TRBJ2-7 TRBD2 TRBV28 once CASTPDRGVGLAGGYEQYF TGTGCCAGCACTCCCGATAGAGGGGTTGGACTAGCGGGAGGTTACGAGCAGTACTTC
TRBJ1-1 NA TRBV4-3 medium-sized CASSQGEEREAFF TGCGCCAGCAGCCAAGGGGAAGAGCGTGAAGCTTTCTTT
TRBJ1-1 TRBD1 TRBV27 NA CASSLWGQGTAEAFF TGTGCCAGCAGTTTATGGGGACAGGGTACCGCTGAAGCTTTCTTT
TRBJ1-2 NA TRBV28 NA CASSAHYGYTF TGTGCCAGCAGTGCTCACTATGGCTACACCTTC
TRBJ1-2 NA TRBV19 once CASSKGPNYGYTF TGTGCCAGTAGTAAGGGGCCCAACTATGGCTACACCTTC
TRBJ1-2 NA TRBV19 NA CASSLSGRNGYTF TGTGCCAGTAGTCTCTCCGGGCGCAATGGCTACACCTTC
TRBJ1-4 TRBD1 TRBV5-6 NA CASSSRTGWGELFF TGTGCCAGCAGTTCACGGACAGGATGGGGTGAACTGTTTTTT
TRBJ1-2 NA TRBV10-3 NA CASRWGNYGYTF TGTGCCAGTAGATGGGGCAACTATGGCTACACCTTC
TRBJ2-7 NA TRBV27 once CASSSGAGKGYYEQYF TGTGCCAGCAGTTCAGGGGCGGGGAAAGGATACTACGAGCAGTACTTC
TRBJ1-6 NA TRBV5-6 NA CASSLAASNSPLHF TGTGCCAGCAGCTTGGCCGCCTCTAATTCACCCCTCCACTTT
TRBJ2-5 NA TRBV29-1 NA CSARDLQETQYF TGCAGCGCCCGGGACCTACAAGAGACCCAGTACTTC
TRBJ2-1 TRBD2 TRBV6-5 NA CASSLLAGGGNEQFF TGTGCCAGCAGCCTACTAGCGGGAGGAGGCAATGAGCAGTTCTTC
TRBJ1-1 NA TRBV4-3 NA CASSPGAGEDTEAFF TGCGCCAGCAGCCCCGGCGCCGGGGAGGACACTGAAGCTTTCTTT
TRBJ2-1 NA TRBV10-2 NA CASRGHLSSYNEQFF TGCGCCAGCAGGGGACACCTTAGCTCCTACAATGAGCAGTTCTTC
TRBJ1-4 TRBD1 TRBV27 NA CASSGQVGNEKLFF TGTGCCAGCAGTGGACAGGTGGGGAATGAAAAACTGTTTTTT
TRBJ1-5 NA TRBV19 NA CASSADRLYSNQPQHF TGTGCCAGTAGTGCGGACAGACTTTATAGCAATCAGCCCCAGCATTTT
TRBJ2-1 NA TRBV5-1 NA CASSLGEGDEQFF TGCGCCAGCAGCTTGGGAGAGGGGGATGAGCAGTTCTTC
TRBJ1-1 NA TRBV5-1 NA CASSPDMNTEAFF TGCGCCAGCAGCCCTGACATGAACACTGAAGCTTTCTTT
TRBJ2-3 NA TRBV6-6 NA CASSYNLGGADTQYF TGTGCCAGCAGTTACAATCTGGGGGGTGCAGATACGCAGTATTTT
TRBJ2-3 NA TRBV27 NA CASSFGQGLATQYF TGTGCCAGCAGTTTCGGACAGGGACTAGCCACGCAGTATTTT
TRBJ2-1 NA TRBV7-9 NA CASSASSYGQSEQFF TGTGCCAGCAGCGCAAGTTCATACGGACAGAGTGAGCAGTTCTTC
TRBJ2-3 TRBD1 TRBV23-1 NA CASSQPGQGGTDTQYF TGCGCCAGCAGTCAGCCGGGACAGGGGGGCACAGATACGCAGTATTTT
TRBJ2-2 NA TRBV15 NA CATSRDLAGELFF TGTGCCACCAGCAGAGATTTGGCCGGGGAGCTGTTTTTT
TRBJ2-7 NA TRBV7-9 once CASSLYSSSYEQYF TGTGCCAGCAGCCTCTATTCAAGCTCCTACGAGCAGTACTTC
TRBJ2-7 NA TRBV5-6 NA CASSLALASNEQYF TGTGCCAGCAGCTTGGCCCTAGCGAGTAACGAGCAGTACTTC
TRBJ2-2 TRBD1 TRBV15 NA CATSSTTGNYTGELFF TGTGCCACCAGCAGTACGACAGGGAACTACACCGGGGAGCTGTTTTTT
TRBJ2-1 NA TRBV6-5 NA CASSLNRQAYNEQFF TGTGCCAGCAGTTTGAATAGGCAGGCTTACAATGAGCAGTTCTTC
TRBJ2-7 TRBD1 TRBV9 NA CASSVLMGQGDEQYF TGTGCCAGCAGCGTACTAATGGGACAGGGAGACGAGCAGTACTTC
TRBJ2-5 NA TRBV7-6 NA CASSQSGGQETQYF TGTGCCAGCAGCCAAAGTGGCGGCCAAGAGACCCAGTACTTC
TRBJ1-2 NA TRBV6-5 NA CASSYIEQGQRYGYTF TGTGCCAGCAGTTACATTGAACAGGGTCAACGATATGGCTACACCTTC
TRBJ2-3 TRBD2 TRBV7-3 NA CASSLVGGSTDTQYF TGTGCCAGCAGCTTGGTGGGAGGGAGCACAGATACGCAGTATTTT
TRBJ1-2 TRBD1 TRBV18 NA CASSPGTGGYGYTF TGTGCCAGCTCACCGGGGACAGGCGGTTATGGCTACACCTTC
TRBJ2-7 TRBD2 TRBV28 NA CASSLRSGGNEQYF TGTGCCAGCAGTTTAAGGTCCGGGGGGAACGAGCAGTACTTC
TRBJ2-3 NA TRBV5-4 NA CASSDSGPPDTQYF TGTGCCAGCAGCGATAGCGGCCCACCAGATACGCAGTATTTT
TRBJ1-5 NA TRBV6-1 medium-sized CASRETADSNQPQHF TGTGCCAGCCGTGAGACAGCGGATAGCAATCAGCCCCAGCATTTT
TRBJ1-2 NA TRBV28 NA CASATYGYTF TGTGCCTCCGCTACCTATGGCTACACCTTC
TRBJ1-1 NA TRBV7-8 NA CASSLEGVVNTEAFF TGTGCCAGCAGCTTAGAAGGTGTAGTGAACACTGAAGCTTTCTTT
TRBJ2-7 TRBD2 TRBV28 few CASSPLAGRGYEQYF TGTGCCAGCAGTCCCCTAGCGGGAAGGGGCTACGAGCAGTACTTC
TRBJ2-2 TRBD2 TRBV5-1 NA CASSLPAAGVNTGELFF TGCGCCAGCAGCTTGCCCGCAGCGGGGGTGAACACCGGGGAGCTGTTTTTT
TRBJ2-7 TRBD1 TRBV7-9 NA CASSPPGQIYEQYF TGTGCCAGCAGCCCCCCGGGACAGATCTACGAGCAGTACTTC
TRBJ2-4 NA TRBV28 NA CASSLRERVLAKNIQYF TGTGCCAGCAGTTTGAGGGAGCGGGTACTAGCCAAAAACATTCAGTACTTC
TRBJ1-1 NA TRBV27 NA CASSLSWVRDTEAFF TGTGCCAGCAGTTTATCGTGGGTCAGGGACACTGAAGCTTTCTTT
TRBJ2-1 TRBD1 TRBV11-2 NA CASSITPRDRDNEQFF TGTGCCAGCAGCATAACTCCCCGGGACAGGGACAATGAGCAGTTCTTC
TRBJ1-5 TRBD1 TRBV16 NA CASSGTGAHQPQHF TGTGCCAGCAGCGGGACAGGGGCACATCAGCCCCAGCATTTT
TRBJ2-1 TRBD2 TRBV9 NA CASSVENGGAEQFF TGTGCCAGCAGCGTGGAGAACGGGGGGGCTGAGCAGTTCTTC
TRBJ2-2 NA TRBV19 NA CASSLTSTGELFF TGTGCCAGTAGTCTGACGAGCACCGGGGAGCTGTTTTTT
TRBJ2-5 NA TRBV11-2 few CASSLNHFETQYF TGTGCCAGCAGCCTAAACCATTTTGAGACCCAGTACTTC
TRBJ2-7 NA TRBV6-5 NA CASRSGPEGHEQYF TGTGCCAGCAGGTCAGGGCCCGAAGGCCACGAGCAGTACTTC
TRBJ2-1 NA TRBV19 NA CASSAWINEQFF TGTGCCAGTAGTGCATGGATCAATGAGCAGTTCTTC
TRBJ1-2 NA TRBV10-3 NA CAISPGLGGYTF TGTGCCATCAGCCCAGGGTTAGGCGGCTACACCTTC
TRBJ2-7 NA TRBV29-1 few CSVDRGYEQYF TGCAGCGTTGACAGGGGCTACGAGCAGTACTTC
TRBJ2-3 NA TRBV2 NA CASSGGTASTDTQYF TGTGCCAGCAGTGGGGGGACGGCTAGCACAGATACGCAGTATTTT
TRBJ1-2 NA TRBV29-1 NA CSGWGEPGYTF TGCAGCGGTTGGGGGGAGCCTGGCTACACCTTC